The 13 T cell receptor beta chains below were found in one sample sequenced in a study of blood T cell repertoires in COVID-19. Repertoires were generated with immunoSEQ multiplex PCR, while TCRdb's copy carries only in-frame clones and drops some. The profile shows 200,000 to 250,000 clones, around four fifths of them singletons. The sequencing sample was made of peripheral blood. The receptors originated from a man in his thirties or forties with active or convalescent COVID-19.

The sample holds a few counts of this clone. This chain uses TRBV18 with TRBJ1-6, with 7 bases aligning to TRBD1. The V gene's germline CDR1 is KGHSH and CDR2 LQKENI. Trimming cost V 2 bases and J 7 bases; bases outside gene matches: 2. The CDR3 consists of 14 residues. The CDR3 here is CASSPGTENSPLHF. CDR3 nucleotides: TGTGCCAGCTCACCAGGGACAGAGAATTCACCCCTCCACTTT.

This clone turned up a few times. This chain links TRBV30 with TRBJ2-5; TRBD1 matches at 7 bases. Looked up from germline, CDR1 is GTSNPN and CDR2 is SVGIG (reference sequence). Trimming removed 3 bases from V and 5 bases from J; junction bases left unmatched: 9. CDR3 length: 14 amino acids. Here the CDR3 DNA reads TGTGCCTGGAGCAAAGGGACAGCTGGGGAGACCCAGTACTTC. Residues: CAWSKGTAGETQYF. The entire variable domain, with the rest obtained from reference TRBV30 and TRBJ2-5, is as follows: SQTIHQWPATLVQPVGSPLSLECTVEGTSNPNLYWYRQAAGRGLQLLFYSVGIGQISSEVPQNLSASRPQDRQFILSSKKLLLSDSGFYLCAWSKGTAGETQYFGPGTRLLVL.

This clone was seen more than once but under ten times. V and J are TRBV4-3 and TRBJ2-7; TRBD2 agrees at 8 bases. Germline V CDR1 and CDR2: LGHNA, YSLEER. This CDR3 region has 19 residues. After removal of 0 bases from V and 1 base from J, the junction contained 14 bases not matched to a gene. For the CDR3, the DNA is TGCGCCAGCAGCCAAGAAGTAAGCGTACGGGGGGGAATTTCCTACGAGCAGTACTTC. Translating gives CASSQEVSVRGGISYEQYF.

The chain has TRBV5-1 and TRBJ2-1; tentatively, D is TRBD1 (6 bases). This CDR3 has 17 amino acids. Germline V gives CDR1 SGHRS, CDR2 YFSETQ. The V and J ends lost 0 bases and 7 bases respectively, with 20 bases between them. CDR3 DNA sequence: TGCGCCAGCAGCTTGGCCGGCGGCGGGTTTCAGGGGAATGAGCAGTTCTTC. Its translation is CASSLAGGGFQGNEQFF.

The genes are TRBV6-6 and TRBJ1-1, with 9 bases fitting TRBD1. Germline V gene lookup returns CDR1 MNHNY and CDR2 SVGAGI (reference sequence). The CDR3 spans 16 residues. The ends lost 5 bases at V and 1 base at J; junction bases unmatched: 8. Written as DNA, the CDR3 is TGTGCCAGCAGTAACCCGGGACAGGGAACGAACACTGAAGCTTTCTTT. Its translation is CASSNPGQGTNTEAFF.

The rearrangement uses TRBV9 and TRBJ2-7, with TRBD2 as a possible D gene (5 bases). V was cut by 0 bases and J by 0 bases, with 13 bases left in between. The CDR3 consists of 16 residues. Germline V gives CDR1 SGDLS, CDR2 YYNGEE. CDR3 sequence (DNA): TGTGCCAGCAGCGTAGGGCAAGCGGCCCCCTCCTACGAGCAGTACTTC. Residues: CASSVGQAAPSYEQYF.

In DNA, the CDR3 is TGTGCCACCTATCTTCACTACGAGCAGTACTTC. It specifies CATYLHYEQYF. V gene TRBV6-5 combines with J gene TRBJ2-7; no definite D call. V was trimmed by 10 bases and J by 3 bases, leaving 10 bases between them. This CDR3 spans 11 amino acids. Germline lookup yields CDR1 MNHEY and CDR2 SVGAGI.

The genes are TRBV6-2 or TRBV6-3 and TRBJ2-7; TRBD2 is a possible D gene (6 bases). The CDR3 totals 15 residues. The germline V gene has CDR1 MNHEY and CDR2 SVGEGT. Trimming cost V 6 bases and J 1 base, with 16 bases left between them. CDR3 bases: TGTGCCAGCAGCCCCGGTAGCGGAGGATCCTACGAGCAGTACTTC. Protein sequence: CASSPGSGGSYEQYF.

The chain employs TRBV20-1 and TRBJ1-1; TRBD1 might be the D (6 bases). With 3 bases removed from V and 6 bases from J, the gap between germline ends came to 8 bases. CDR1 DFQATT and CDR2 SNEGSKA come from the germline V gene (reference sequence). The length of the CDR3 is 11 residues. The CDR3 DNA reads as TGCAGTGCTAGTAAGGGGGCTGAAGCTTTCTTT. This sequence encodes CSASKGAEAFF.

The chain uses TRBV27 and TRBJ2-7; TRBD1 is a possible D gene (6 bases). V lost 6 bases and J lost 3, with 24 bases in between. Germline V gene lookup returns CDR1 MNHEY and CDR2 SMNVEV (reference sequence). This CDR3 is built from 17 residues. The CDR3 DNA is TGTGCCAGCAGCACAACTCACGTAAGGGGGTGGTACTACGAGCAGTACTTC. Translation gives CASSTTHVRGWYYEQYF.

This chain joins TRBV7-9 and TRBJ2-2; perhaps TRBD1 as D (6 bases). CDR3 length: 18 residues. CDR1 SEHNR and CDR2 FQNEAQ come from the germline V gene (reference sequence). V lost 4 bases and J 5 bases, leaving 23 bases between the germline ends. The CDR3 sequence is CASSSGIWGRRKTGELFF. CDR3 coding DNA: TGTGCCAGCAGCTCGGGAATATGGGGGCGCCGAAAAACCGGGGAGCTGTTTTTT. The whole variable domain, filled in from reference TRBV7-9 and TRBJ2-2, reads DTGVSQNPRHKITKRGQNVTFRCDPISEHNRLYWYRQTLGQGPEFLTYFQNEAQLEKSRLLSDRFSAERPKGSFSTLEIQRTEQGDSAMYLCASSSGIWGRRKTGELFFGEGSRLTVL.

The chain couples TRBV7-9 to TRBJ2-1, with 7 bases that match TRBD1. V lost 5 bases to trimming and J lost 1 base; unmatched junction nucleotides: 2. CDR3 length equals 14 residues. CDR1 and CDR2 from the germline V gene are SEHNR and FQNEAQ (reference sequence). The CDR3 coding sequence is TGTGCCAGCAGCCCGGGACAGTCCTACAATGAGCAGTTCTTC. The encoded protein is CASSPGQSYNEQFF.

This chain joins TRBV19 and TRBJ1-1; 8 bases are a match to TRBD1. Germline V gene sequence: CDR1 LNHDA, CDR2 SQIVND (reference sequence). The CDR3 is 16 residues long. V lost 0 bases to trimming and J lost 3 bases; unmatched junction nucleotides: 6. Written as DNA, the CDR3 is TGTGCCAGTAGTATAGAGGGGACAGGCCAGGACACTGAAGCTTTCTTT. It is translated as CASSIEGTGQDTEAFF.